Below, 18 T cell receptor beta chains from the same sample are listed, as sequenced in a study of blood T cell repertoires in COVID-19 (dated by TCRdb to 2018 to 2021). The library was built by means of the immunoSEQ multiplex PCR assay. TCRdb obtained this table from immuneACCESS and retained in-frame rearrangements with V and J assigned. These tables miss some clones; where compared with another copy, unresolved V genes account for less than half of the shortfall, and the remainder is unexplained. The sample has a few hundred thousand clones on record, around 90% of them singletons. The biggest ten clones account for approximately 0.7% of the sample. Sequencing input: peripheral blood. These receptors were taken from a human donor in a cohort sampled during active COVID-19.

This chain connects TRBV30 to TRBJ1-1; D is uncertain. Trimming stripped 1 base from V and 4 bases from J, with 19 bases between. Germline V gene sequence: CDR1 GTSNPN, CDR2 SVGIG (reference sequence). This CDR3 contains 16 residues. The DNA for the CDR3 is TGTGCCTGGAGTGGAGAAACCGGTATCTCAGGCACTGAAGCTTTCTTT. Protein: CAWSGETGISGTEAFF.

The rearrangement joins TRBV27 to TRBJ2-5; 8 bases are shared with TRBD2. CDR3 length equals 15 residues. Per germline, CDR1 MNHEY and CDR2 SMNVEV (reference sequence). J gave up 1 base and V 3 bases, and 4 bases lay outside the gene matches. This CDR3 is CASSLERGLQETQYF. Here the CDR3 DNA reads TGTGCCAGCAGTTTGGAGCGGGGGCTCCAAGAGACCCAGTACTTC.

J is TRBJ2-7 and V is TRBV7-9; D call uncertain. Germline V gene sequence: CDR1 SEHNR, CDR2 FQNEAQ (reference sequence). The CDR3 spans 11 residues. Trimming removed 2 bases from V and 5 bases from J, with 4 bases in between. This chain's CDR3 is CASSLYHEQYF. For the CDR3, the DNA is TGTGCCAGCAGCTTATATCACGAGCAGTACTTC.

V usage is TRBV5-8 and J usage is TRBJ1-2; D not resolved. Germline lookup yields CDR1 SGHTS and CDR2 YDEGEE. This CDR3 is 17 amino acids long. V shed 1 base and J shed 0 bases, with 16 bases lying between them. CDR3 loop: CASSLSYGMTTNYGYTF. The CDR3 region has the DNA TGTGCCAGCAGCTTGTCTTACGGGATGACCACTAACTATGGCTACACCTTC.

In the case of this clone: The germline gene is not matched at one end of the junction; a read error may be the cause. The identical CDR3 is also encoded by other nucleotide sequences in the sample. This chain joins TRBV7-2 and TRBJ2-6; a weak D match, TRBD2 (6 bases). CDR3 length equals 16 residues. The V gene's germline CDR1 is SGHTA and CDR2 FQGNSA. Written as DNA, the CDR3 is TGTGCCAGCAGCTTGACCCGGGACTCTGGAGCCAACGTCCTGACTTTC. Its translation is CASSLTRDSGANVLTF.

The gene calls are TRBV7-9 and TRBJ2-3; 9 bases fit TRBD2. V shed 3 bases, J shed 4 bases, and the junction held 8 bases outside the gene matches. Germline-derived CDR1 and CDR2 are SEHNR and FQNEAQ (reference sequence). This CDR3 is built from 16 residues. The chain's CDR3 is CASSFPDSGRSDTQYF. DNA of the CDR3: TGTGCCAGCAGCTTCCCGGATAGCGGGAGATCAGATACGCAGTATTTT.

This rearrangement joins TRBV6-5 to TRBJ2-7; the D is unclear. V was cut by 2 bases and J by 12 bases, with 17 bases left in between. This CDR3 has 13 amino acids. Germline-derived CDR1 and CDR2 are MNHEY and SVGAGI. The CDR3 region is CASSYTTTNRGYF. The CDR3 coding sequence is TGTGCCAGCAGTTACACCACGACCAACCGCGGGTACTTC.

The count of this clone is one. The CDR3 region is CASSPGQGSHQHF. CDR3 in DNA: TGTGCCAGCTCACCGGGACAGGGGAGTCACCAGCATTTT. This rearrangement joins TRBV18 to TRBJ1-5; 10 bases agree with TRBD1. V gave up 3 bases and J gave up 12 bases; unmatched junction bases: 5. The CDR3 is made up of 13 amino acids. Germline-derived CDR1 and CDR2 are KGHSH and LQKENI.

V usage is TRBV5-4 and J usage is TRBJ1-1, with D possibly TRBD1 on 6 matching bases. V dropped 6 bases and J dropped 0 bases, with 12 bases sitting between them. The CDR3 covers 14 residues. CDR1 and CDR2 (germline): SGHNT, YYREEE (reference sequence). CDR3 amino acids: CASTNGQMNTEAFF. Here the CDR3 DNA reads TGTGCCAGCACCAACGGACAGATGAACACTGAAGCTTTCTTT.

This clone occurred once. This sequence joins TRBV9 and TRBJ1-1, with D unresolved. Germline values: CDR1 SGDLS, CDR2 YYNGEE. The length of the CDR3 is 13 residues. The germline V and J ends were trimmed by 3 bases and 4 bases, with 10 bases remaining between them. The CDR3 coding sequence is TGTGCCAGCAGCGCAACGGGGATCACTGAAGCTTTCTTT. It yields the protein CASSATGITEAFF.

This CDR3 is CASTGLAGESYEQYF. The CDR3 nucleotides read TGTGCCAGCACCGGACTAGCGGGAGAGTCCTACGAGCAGTACTTC. The chain combines TRBV6-6 with TRBJ2-7; 13 positions match TRBD2. Germline CDR1 is MNHNY and CDR2 is SVGAGI (reference sequence). The trim removed 7 bases at V and 1 base at J, leaving 4 bases unmatched. The CDR3 has 15 residues.

The rearrangement joins TRBV7-2 to TRBJ1-1; 9 bases are shared with TRBD1. After removal of 5 bases from V and 4 bases from J, the junction contained 8 bases not matched to a gene. The CDR3 contains 15 residues. Germline V lookup: CDR1 SGHTA, CDR2 FQGNSA. The DNA for the CDR3 is TGTGCCAGCAGCACCAGACAGGGGGGAGGCACTGAAGCTTTCTTT. It translates to CASSTRQGGGTEAFF.

This clone has a handful of counts. This chain links TRBV11-2 with TRBJ2-2; D unresolved. In germline, CDR1 is SGHAT, CDR2 FQNNGV. Trimming took 6 bases from V and 3 from J, leaving 8 bases between them. The length of the CDR3 is 13 residues. In nucleotides, the CDR3 is TGTGCCAGCAGTCCCTTCTACACCGGGGAGCTGTTTTTT. Translating it yields CASSPFYTGELFF.

The chain recombines TRBV3-1 (or the pseudogene TRBV3-2) with TRBJ2-5; D unresolved. The germline V gene has CDR1 LGHDT and CDR2 YNNKEL (reference sequence). This CDR3 contains 15 residues. Trimming removed 2 bases from V and 4 bases from J, with 14 bases in between. CDR3 sequence reads: CASSQSSTGVETQYF. The DNA for the CDR3 is TGTGCCAGCAGCCAATCCTCTACGGGTGTAGAGACCCAGTACTTC.

The J gene is TRBJ2-1, the V gene TRBV7-9, with 10 bases that match TRBD2. CDR1 SEHNR and CDR2 FQNEAQ come from the germline V gene (reference sequence). V was clipped by 5 bases and J by 4 bases; unmatched bases: 8. The CDR3 has 16 residues. CDR3 nucleotides: TGTGCCAGCAGCCCAGTGGGGACTAGCGATTACAATGAGCAGTTCTTC. The encoded protein is CASSPVGTSDYNEQFF.

This clone came up a few times. The chain recombines TRBV28 with TRBJ2-6, with no clear D. The CDR3 covers 15 residues. Trimming shortened V by 3 bases and J by 0 bases, and 6 bases separated the two germline ends. Germline CDR1 is MDHEN and CDR2 is SYDVKM. This CDR3 reads CASSFLGSGANVLTF. CDR3 nucleotide sequence: TGTGCCAGCAGTTTTCTCGGCTCTGGGGCCAACGTCCTGACTTTC.

This clone was observed a handful of times. The chain has TRBV6-2 or TRBV6-3 and TRBJ2-7; 8 bases line up with TRBD2. The junction had 11 bases not matched to a gene; V was cut back by 6 bases and J by 4 bases. CDR3 length: 15 amino acids. Germline V gene data show CDR1 as MNHEY and CDR2 as SVGEGT. This CDR3 reads CASRPPGGGFYEQYF. The CDR3 coding sequence is TGTGCCAGCAGACCTCCGGGGGGGGGTTTTTACGAGCAGTACTTC.

This clone has only a few counts. The chain joins TRBV4-1 to TRBJ1-5; 12 nucleotides line up with TRBD1. With 4 bases clipped from V and 1 base from J, the junction kept 14 bases outside the gene matches. The CDR3 spans 20 residues. Germline V CDR1 and CDR2: MGHRA, YSYEKL. Here the CDR3 reads CASSPHNPGQGAGSNQPQHF. The CDR3 coding sequence is TGCGCCAGCAGCCCCCATAACCCGGGACAGGGGGCTGGAAGCAATCAGCCCCAGCATTTT.